A selection of T cell receptor beta chains follows, all from one sample in a study of cytomegalovirus exposure and HLA in healthy donors. Generated by immunoSEQ multiplex PCR, the TCRdb table keeps only in-frame clones and is missing some. This sample has roughly 70,000 clones; over 85% occur once, and the top ten carry 1.5% to 1.9%. Input material: PBMCs. The receptors come from a man aged 18-30 years in good health and CMV-seropositive. CDR3s include the opening cysteine and the closing phenylalanine or tryptophan. The D gene is left open where the match is weak. Not all rows give a size; the values are once, few, many and, for expanded clones, a class.

few | TRBJ1-5 | . | TRBV7-9 | TGTGCCAGCAGCTTAGACGGAGGGCCCCAGCATTTT | CASSLDGGPQHF
. | TRBJ1-2 | TRBD1 | TRBV5-5 | TGTGCCAGCAGACCTATGGACAGGGACACTAACTATGGCTACACCTTC | CASRPMDRDTNYGYTF
. | TRBJ2-5 | TRBD1 | TRBV5-1 | TGCGCCAGCAGCTTGCTGACAGGGAAAGAGACCCAGTACTTC | CASSLLTGKETQYF
. | TRBJ2-3 | TRBD2 | TRBV28 | TGTGCCAGCAGTTTATGGGGGACTAGCGATAACACAGATACGCAGTATTTT | CASSLWGTSDNTDTQYF
few | TRBJ2-3 | TRBD1 | TRBV6-6 | TGTGCCAGCAGACCGACAGGGTTTGGTAGCACAGATACGCAGTATTTT | CASRPTGFGSTDTQYF
. | TRBJ2-5 | . | TRBV2 | TGTGCCAGCATGACAACCGGAGAGACCCAGTACTTC | CASMTTGETQYF
. | TRBJ1-3 | TRBD1 | TRBV13 | TGTGCCAGCAGCTTCGACAGGGGCTCTGGAAACACCATATATTTT | CASSFDRGSGNTIYF
. | TRBJ1-5 | TRBD1 | TRBV18 | TGTGCCAGCTCACCCTCCTACAGGGGCGATCAGCCCCAGCATTTT | CASSPSYRGDQPQHF
. | TRBJ2-7 | . | TRBV27 | TGTGCCAGCAGTTCGCCCCTCCGGGACACCTCCTACGAGCAGTACTTC | CASSSPLRDTSYEQYF
. | TRBJ2-3 | TRBD2 | TRBV5-1 | TGCGCCAGCAGCTTCGAGCGGGCGGGGGCAGATACGCAGTATTTT | CASSFERAGADTQYF
. | TRBJ1-5 | . | TRBV19 | TGTGCCAGTAGTCCAGGGGCGGGCAATCAGCCCCAGCATTTT | CASSPGAGNQPQHF
. | TRBJ2-5 | TRBD2 | TRBV5-1 | TGCGCCAGCAGCTTGAGGGTAGCGGGACCTCAAGAGACCCAGTACTTC | CASSLRVAGPQETQYF
. | TRBJ2-4 | . | TRBV9 | TGTGCCAGCAGCCCGGGGGACCAAAACATTCAGTACTTC | CASSPGDQNIQYF
. | TRBJ2-1 | TRBD2 | TRBV28 | TGTGCCAGCCTGGGGGGGTTATCAGAGCAGTTCTTC | CASLGGLSEQFF
. | TRBJ2-1 | . | TRBV9 | TGTGCCAGCAGCGTATCAAGCGGATACAATGAGCAGTTCTTC | CASSVSSGYNEQFF
. | TRBJ2-7 | . | TRBV11-3 | TGTGCCAGCAGCGCTTCCGGGACAGCGACTAGCGTCTCCTACGAGCAGTACTTC | CASSASGTATSVSYEQYF
. | TRBJ2-3 | . | TRBV29-1 | TGCAGCGTTGATGGGGAGTGGGCAGATACGCAGTATTTT | CSVDGEWADTQYF
. | TRBJ2-1 | . | TRBV2 | TGTGCCAGCAGTGAGGACACCTTGGCCTACAATGAGCAGTTCTTC | CASSEDTLAYNEQFF
. | TRBJ2-1 | TRBD1 | TRBV9 | TGTGCCAGCAGCGTGAGGGGGCGTGGGAGCTACAATGAGCAGTTCTTC | CASSVRGRGSYNEQFF
once | TRBJ1-5 | TRBD1 | TRBV18 | TGTGCCAGCTCTCCCGGGACAGGGCAATATAGCAATCAGCCCCAGCATTTT | CASSPGTGQYSNQPQHF
. | TRBJ2-1 | TRBD2 | TRBV27 | TGTGCCAGCAGTTTATCGGGACTAGCGGAAAGCGAGGAGCAGTTCTTC | CASSLSGLAESEEQFF
. | TRBJ2-7 | . | TRBV2 | TGTGCCAGCAGCCGACAGGCCTACGAGCAGTACTTC | CASSRQAYEQYF
. | TRBJ2-3 | TRBD2 | TRBV5-4 | TGTGCCGCGGGACTAGCGGGAGCCCAAGATACGCAGTATTTT | CAAGLAGAQDTQYF
. | TRBJ2-7 | TRBD1 | TRBV7-9 | TGTGCCAGCAGTCACAGGGGGGCCTACGAGCAGTACTTC | CASSHRGAYEQYF
. | TRBJ2-5 | TRBD1 | TRBV19 | TGTGCCAGTAGCTTTGACAGGGGGCGAGAGACCCAGTACTTC | CASSFDRGRETQYF
. | TRBJ2-7 | . | TRBV4-2 | TGTGCCAGCAGCCTAGAAAAGCAAGCGAGGTACGAGCAGTACTTC | CASSLEKQARYEQYF
. | TRBJ2-7 | . | TRBV30 | TGTGCCTGGAGTCAGGGGATGAACTACGAGCAGTACTTC | CAWSQGMNYEQYF
. | TRBJ2-5 | TRBD1 | TRBV2 | TGTGCCAGCACCCTCCCGGTTGAGGGGACAGGGTCTCGAGAGACCCAGTACTTC | CASTLPVEGTGSRETQYF
. | TRBJ2-5 | TRBD2 | TRBV30 | TGTGCCTGGACCTCCCAGGGACTAGCGGAAGAGACCCAGTACTTC | CAWTSQGLAEETQYF
. | TRBJ2-2 | TRBD2 | TRBV28 | TGTGCCAGCAGCATAGCGGGAGATGGCACCGGGGAGCTGTTTTTT | CASSIAGDGTGELFF
. | TRBJ2-7 | . | TRBV6-5 | TGTGCCAGCACCGACCCAGGGAATGCTTACGAGCAGTACTTC | CASTDPGNAYEQYF
. | TRBJ1-2 | . | TRBV28 | TGTGCCAGCAGTTTTCAGGTGGGCAATTATGGCTACACCTTC | CASSFQVGNYGYTF
. | TRBJ2-1 | TRBD2 | TRBV10-1 | TGCGCCAGCAGTGAGAGTGTCCGTCGACTAGCGGGAGTAAATGAGCAGTTCTTC | CASSESVRRLAGVNEQFF
. | TRBJ2-2 | TRBD1 | TRBV10-3 | TGTGCCATCAGTCTACAGGGGGCCAGGCACGGGGAGCTGTTTTTT | CAISLQGARHGELFF
. | TRBJ2-7 | TRBD2 | TRBV30 | TGTGCCTGGACTAGCGGGACCTACGAGCAGTACTTC | CAWTSGTYEQYF
. | TRBJ2-5 | TRBD1 | TRBV5-1 | TGCGCCAGCAGTTTAGGGGGCCGGACTGCTGGGGAGACCCAGTACTTC | CASSLGGRTAGETQYF